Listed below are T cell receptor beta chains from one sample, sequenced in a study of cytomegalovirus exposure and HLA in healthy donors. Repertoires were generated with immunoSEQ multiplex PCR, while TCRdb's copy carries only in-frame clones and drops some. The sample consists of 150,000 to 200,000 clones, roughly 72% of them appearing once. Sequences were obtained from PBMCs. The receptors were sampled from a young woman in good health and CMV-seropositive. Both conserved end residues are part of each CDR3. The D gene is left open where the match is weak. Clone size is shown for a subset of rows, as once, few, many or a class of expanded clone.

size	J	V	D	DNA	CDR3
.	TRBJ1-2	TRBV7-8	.	TGTGCCAGCAGCCCAGCCGGGAAGAGGAACGGCTACACCTTC	CASSPAGKRNGYTF
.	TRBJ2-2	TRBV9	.	TGTGCCAGCAGCGTCGATAGCGGCAACACCGGGGAGCTGTTTTTT	CASSVDSGNTGELFF
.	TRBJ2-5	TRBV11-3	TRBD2	TGTGCCAGCAGCCTCCGACTAGCGGGGGGCGGGCAAGAGACCCAGTACTTC	CASSLRLAGGGQETQYF
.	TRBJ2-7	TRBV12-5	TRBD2	TGTGCTAGTGGTTTGTTGCGGGGGGATGTTGGTTACGAGCAGTACTTC	CASGLLRGDVGYEQYF
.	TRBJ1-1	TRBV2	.	TGTGCCAGCAGTGGGAGCGGGGGGCGGCCCTTCGAAGCTTTCTTT	CASSGSGGRPFEAFF
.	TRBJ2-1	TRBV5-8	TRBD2	TGTGCCAGCAGAGGACTAGCGGGAGGGAGTCCCTCCTACAATGAGCAGTTCTTC	CASRGLAGGSPSYNEQFF
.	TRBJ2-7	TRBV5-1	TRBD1	TGCGCCAGCAGCTCGACCGGGACAGGGAGGTACGAGCAGTACTTC	CASSSTGTGRYEQYF
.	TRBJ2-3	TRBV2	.	TGTGCCAGCAAGGGAGAGCCAGATACGCAGTATTTT	CASKGEPDTQYF
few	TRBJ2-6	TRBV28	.	TGTGCCAGCACCACTCAATCCTCTGGGGCCAACGTCCTGACTTTC	CASTTQSSGANVLTF
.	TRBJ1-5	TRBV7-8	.	TGTGCCAGCAGCTTAGCCAGGGTTCGTGATCAGCCCCAGCATTTT	CASSLARVRDQPQHF
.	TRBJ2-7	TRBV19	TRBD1	TGTGCCAGTAGTACCTGGGACAGGATATACGAGCAGTACTTC	CASSTWDRIYEQYF
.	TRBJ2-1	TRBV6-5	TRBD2	TGTGCCAGCACCCGACTAGCGGGGGCAATAGAGCAGTTCTTC	CASTRLAGAIEQFF